Sequencing of this TCR beta chain was carried out in a study of control samples from healthy donors and cancer patients. Repertoires were generated with immunoSEQ multiplex PCR, while TCRdb's copy carries only in-frame clones and drops some. The sample holds 150,000 to 200,000 clones, around 87% seen once. This CDR3 comprises 15 residues. V was shortened by 6 bases and J by 4 bases, with 16 bases between the two germline ends. Germline V gene lookup returns CDR1 KGHDR and CDR2 SFDVKD. The sequence was collected from a woman aged 45-65 years in good health. The sequenced sample consisted of blood. J is TRBJ2-3 and V is TRBV24-1; D unresolved. CDR3 loop: CATSPDVVRSDTQYF. The CDR3, as DNA: TGTGCCACCAGTCCCGACGTAGTCCGATCAGATACGCAGTATTTT.